Below, 26 T cell receptor beta chains from the same sample are listed, as sequenced in a study of human T cells and chemical hapten exposure. TCRdb ran MiXCR on the RACE reads and lists one entry per CDR3 protein. Among about 340,000 distinct CDR3 sequences listed, around 7% were seen once. Time point noted: patch test 1, 2 weeks after DPC sensitization. Treatment specified: therapeutic diphenylcyclopropenone sensitization with weekly scalp DPC. The sample was whole blood, taken in connection with sensitization to the hapten diphenylcyclopropenone (DPC). Receptors were obtained from a woman between 18 and 29 years old with alopecia areata. Some clones in this sample may be carry-over from other donors' samples.

In this sample, this clonotype turned up many times. The chain couples TRBV12-3 or TRBV12-4 to TRBJ2-5, with D possibly matching TRBD1 (6 bases). The CDR3 loop spans 13 amino acids. Trimming shortened V by 5 bases and J by 6 bases, and 13 bases separated the two germline ends. The CDR3 spells CASSIQGRQTQYF. The CDR3 coding sequence is TGTGCCAGCAGTATCCAGGGGAGACAGACCCAGTACTTC.

This clonotype showed up just a few times. This chain uses TRBV3-1 with TRBJ1-1; 8 bases fit TRBD1. From germline, CDR1 is LGHDT and CDR2 YNNKEL (reference sequence). This CDR3 spans 15 amino acids. J gave up 3 bases and V 4 bases, and 7 bases lay outside the gene matches. The DNA for the CDR3 is TGTGCCAGCAGCCCAGGGGGCTTCGGGGACACTGAAGCTTTCTTT. Residues: CASSPGGFGDTEAFF.

The chain has TRBV7-9 and TRBJ2-7, with D possibly TRBD1 on 6 matching bases. The CDR3 extends over 14 amino acids. Trimming took off 5 bases at V and 7 bases at J, with 18 bases between the two ends. CDR1 and CDR2 (germline): SEHNR, FQNEAQ (reference sequence). The CDR3 DNA reads TGTGCCAGCAGCCCCCCCCGGGACACCCCAGAGCAGTACTTC. This encodes CASSPPRDTPEQYF.

This clonotype occurred a few times. The genes are TRBV28 and TRBJ2-6; the D is unclear. V was pared by 4 bases and J by 0 bases, with 7 bases between. The CDR3 is 15 amino acids. CDR1 is MDHEN and CDR2 is SYDVKM in the germline V gene. The DNA of the CDR3 is TGTGCCAGCAGTTCAACTAACTCTGGGGCCAACGTCCTGACTTTC. Its translation is CASSSTNSGANVLTF.

This sequence joins TRBV5-4 and TRBJ1-2, with a possible D match to TRBD1 (5 bases). CDR3 length: 14 amino acids. Germline V gene lookup returns CDR1 SGHNT and CDR2 YYREEE (reference sequence). V was trimmed by 0 bases and J by 4 bases, leaving 10 bases between them. DNA of the CDR3: TGTGCCAGCAGCTTGGCAGGGAGCGTCTATGGCTACACCTTC. Amino acid sequence: CASSLAGSVYGYTF.

This clonotype was seen many times. The rearrangement uses TRBV2 and TRBJ2-1, with D possibly TRBD2 on 7 matching bases. In germline, CDR1 is SNHLY, CDR2 FYNNEI. V was cut by 6 bases and J by 7 bases, with 16 bases left in between. The CDR3 is 14 amino acids. Here the CDR3 reads CASRLEGGGNEQFF. CDR3 nucleotides: TGTGCCAGCAGACTAGAAGGGGGGGGTAATGAGCAGTTCTTC. Using reference TRBV2 and TRBJ2-1 for the parts outside the CDR3, the full variable domain is EPEVTQTPSHQVTQMGQEVILRCVPISNHLYFYWYRQILGQKVEFLVSFYNNEISEKSEIFDDQFSVERPDGSNFTLKIRSTKLEDSAMYFCASRLEGGGNEQFFGPGTRLTVL.

The table lists this clonotype with a few counts. This chain uses TRBV6-6 with TRBJ2-7; TRBD1 aligns across 12 bases. V was pared by 10 bases and J by 4 bases, with 8 bases of the junction left unmatched. The CDR3 loop spans 14 amino acids. Germline values: CDR1 MNHNY, CDR2 SVGAGI (reference sequence). This CDR3 is CATTPGQGAYEQYF. DNA of the CDR3: TGTGCCACCACACCGGGACAGGGGGCTTACGAGCAGTACTTC.

CDR3 sequence: CASSFNGRTIYF. CDR3 in DNA: TGTGCCAGCAGTTTCAATGGGCGCACCATATATTTT. The J gene is TRBJ1-3, the V gene TRBV12-3 or TRBV12-4; D is ambiguous. The CDR3 extends over 12 amino acids. Trimming cost V 3 bases and J 9 bases, with 9 bases left between them.

CDR3: CAISEPGSGEGNEQYF. The DNA for the CDR3 is TGTGCCATCAGTGAGCCCGGGTCAGGGGAGGGGAACGAGCAGTACTTC. The gene calls are TRBV10-3 and TRBJ2-7; D possibly corresponds to TRBD2 (7 bases). Deletions cut 2 bases from V and 5 bases from J, with 19 bases between. CDR1 is ENHRY and CDR2 is SYGVKD in the germline V gene. This CDR3 has 16 amino acids.

This clonotype has ten or more counts. The chain is built from TRBV3-1 and TRBJ2-3; no firm D call. Germline CDR1 reads LGHDT; CDR2 reads YNNKEL (reference sequence). The CDR3 is made up of 14 amino acids. V lost 4 bases and J lost 3, with 11 bases in between. Written as DNA, the CDR3 is TGTGCCAGCAGCCCTCAAACCACGACAGATACGCAGTATTTT. Its protein product is CASSPQTTTDTQYF.

J is TRBJ2-7 and V is TRBV20-1; D is unclear. Germline CDR1 is DFQATT and CDR2 is SNEGSKA (reference sequence). The CDR3 has 13 amino acids. In DNA form, the CDR3 reads TGCAGCGCTCCCCGAGAGAGCTCCTACGAGCAGTACTTC. Amino acids: CSAPRESSYEQYF.

This clonotype turned up a few times. The rearrangement links TRBV6-5 to TRBJ1-2; TRBD1 is a possible D gene (6 bases). V lost 10 bases and J lost 2, with 11 bases in between. This CDR3 is 12 amino acids long. Germline assignment: CDR1 MNHEY and CDR2 SVGAGI. The CDR3 region is CATQGYNYGYTF. CDR3 in DNA: TGTGCCACACAGGGCTACAACTATGGCTACACCTTC.

Only a few counts were recorded for this clonotype. The rearrangement joins TRBV29-1 to TRBJ2-5; D is unclear. The germline V and J ends were trimmed by 6 bases and 3 bases, with 11 bases remaining between them. Germline V gene lookup returns CDR1 SQVTM and CDR2 ANQGSEA. This CDR3 comprises 12 residues. The CDR3: CSVGMLEETQYF. DNA for the CDR3: TGCAGCGTGGGGATGTTGGAAGAGACCCAGTACTTC.

This clonotype was detected many times. The chain is built from TRBV6-2 or TRBV6-3 and TRBJ2-3; 12 bases match TRBD2. V lost 4 bases to trimming and J lost 2 bases; unmatched junction nucleotides: 4. This CDR3 is built from 16 residues. CDR1 is MNHEY, CDR2 SVGEGT, per germline. The CDR3 bases are TGTGCCAGCAGTTCTCGACTAGCGGGGGCCACAGATACGCAGTATTTT. Its translation is CASSSRLAGATDTQYF.

This clonotype was picked up a small number of times. This CDR3 reads CAISESGAGAYSYEQYF. DNA of the CDR3: TGTGCCATCAGTGAGTCAGGAGCGGGGGCGTACTCCTACGAGCAGTACTTC. This rearrangement joins TRBV10-3 to TRBJ2-7; 8 bases line up with TRBD2. The CDR3 has 17 residues. The ends lost 0 bases at V and 0 bases at J; junction bases unmatched: 7. Per germline, CDR1 ENHRY and CDR2 SYGVKD.

This clonotype was counted only a few times. V gene TRBV5-1 combines with J gene TRBJ1-4, with no clear D. V was shortened by 2 bases and J by 2 bases, with 16 bases between the two germline ends. CDR1 and CDR2 from the germline V gene are SGHRS and YFSETQ. The CDR3 is made up of 17 amino acids. Here the CDR3 reads CASSFIGSSATNEKLFF. Here the CDR3 DNA reads TGCGCCAGCAGCTTTATCGGGTCTTCTGCTACTAATGAAAAACTGTTTTTT. The whole variable domain, remainder taken from reference TRBV5-1 and TRBJ1-4, is KAGVTQTPRYLIKTRGQQVTLSCSPISGHRSVSWYQQTPGQGLQFLFEYFSETQRNKGNFPGRFSGRQFSNSRSEMNVSTLELGDSALYLCASSFIGSSATNEKLFFGSGTQLSVL.

The chain combines TRBV5-1 with TRBJ1-2; TRBD1 matches 9 bases. The V and J ends lost 4 bases and 2 bases, in that order; junction bases with no gene match: 3. This CDR3 is built from 14 residues. The germline gives CDR1 SGHRS, CDR2 YFSETQ. The CDR3 loop is CASSRTGENYGYTF. In DNA form, the CDR3 reads TGCGCCAGCAGCAGGACAGGGGAGAACTATGGCTACACCTTC.

This clonotype was detected ten times or more. The gene calls are TRBV3-1 and TRBJ1-5; TRBD1 aligns across 11 bases. V shed 0 bases, J shed 5 bases, and the junction held 15 bases outside the gene matches. The CDR3 runs to 20 residues. Germline V CDR1 and CDR2: LGHDT, YNNKEL (reference sequence). The CDR3 is CASSQDCEGSGQGEDQPQHF. For the CDR3, the DNA is TGTGCCAGCAGCCAAGATTGTGAGGGTTCGGGACAGGGGGAGGATCAGCCCCAGCATTTT.

This clonotype was recorded a few times. The chain is built from TRBV10-1 and TRBJ1-1; no clear D. The CDR3 covers 12 residues. CDR1 WNHNN and CDR2 SYGVQD come from the germline V gene (reference sequence). Trimming removed 7 bases from V and 1 base from J, with 7 bases in between. The CDR3 nucleotides read TGCGCCAGCACCTACAGGAACACTGAAGCTTTCTTT. Translation: CASTYRNTEAFF.

The chain is built from TRBV15 and TRBJ2-3; the match to TRBD2 covers 7 bases. The junction had 4 bases not matched to a gene; V was cut back by 1 base and J by 0 bases. CDR3 length: 16 amino acids. Germline V CDR1 and CDR2: LNHNV, YYDKDF (reference sequence). The CDR3, as DNA: TGTGCCACCAGCAGAGTAGCGGGCCCTAGCACAGATACGCAGTATTTT. Amino acid sequence: CATSRVAGPSTDTQYF. The variable domain in full, completed from reference TRBV15 and TRBJ2-3, reads DAMVIQNPRYQVTQFGKPVTLSCSQTLNHNVMYWYQQKSSQAPKLLFHYYDKDFNNEADTPDNFQSRRPNTSFCFLDIRSPGLGDTAMYLCATSRVAGPSTDTQYFGPGTRLTVL.

In its sample, this clonotype was seen many times. This sequence joins TRBV12-3 or TRBV12-4 and TRBJ1-2; no clear D gene. The CDR3 extends over 13 amino acids. V dropped 2 bases and J dropped 1 base, with 5 bases sitting between them. CDR3 in amino acids: CASSLTVNYGYTF. CDR3 coding DNA: TGTGCCAGCAGTTTAACGGTTAACTATGGCTACACCTTC.

This clonotype was recorded at least ten times. The V and J genes are TRBV12-3 or TRBV12-4 and TRBJ1-2, with D possibly matching TRBD1 (6 bases). Trimming removed 5 bases from V and 4 bases from J, with 20 bases in between. This CDR3 region has 16 residues. CDR3 amino acids: CASSRIVGRGTYGYTF. The CDR3 nucleotides are TGTGCCAGCAGTAGGATAGTCGGCAGGGGCACCTATGGCTACACCTTC.

The rearrangement links TRBV12-3 or TRBV12-4 to TRBJ1-5, with 7 bases lining up with TRBD1. CDR3 length: 17 amino acids. V lost 3 bases and J lost 0; bases outside the gene matches: 8. CDR3 coding DNA: TGTGCCAGCAGTTTTGGAGGGACAGACATTAGCAATCAGCCCCAGCATTTT. Translated, it gives CASSFGGTDISNQPQHF.

This clonotype was recorded at least ten times. The chain employs TRBV28 and TRBJ1-2; tentative D call: TRBD1 (6 bases). Germline-derived CDR1 and CDR2 are MDHEN and SYDVKM. Deletions cut 7 bases from V and 4 bases from J, with 16 bases between. This CDR3 spans 14 amino acids. CDR3 sequence reads: CASILQGSSYGYTF. CDR3 DNA: TGTGCCAGCATCCTACAGGGCAGTAGCTATGGCTACACCTTC.

This clonotype came up many times. V gene TRBV10-3 combines with J gene TRBJ2-3, with D possibly TRBD2 on 7 matching bases. The CDR3 has 15 residues. The germline V gene has CDR1 ENHRY and CDR2 SYGVKD. With 2 bases removed from V and 2 bases from J, the gap between germline ends came to 11 bases. The CDR3 bases are TGTGCCATCAGTGAGGGCGGGGGCACCACAGATACGCAGTATTTT. Its translation is CAISEGGGTTDTQYF.

This clonotype was seen repeatedly, ten times or more. V is TRBV2 and J is TRBJ2-6; D is undetermined. Between the trimmed V and J ends, which lost 9 bases and 0 bases, there was a span of 6 bases. The CDR3 runs to 13 residues. Germline V gene sequence: CDR1 SNHLY, CDR2 FYNNEI. Here the CDR3 DNA reads TGTGCCAGTGGGTTCTCTGGGGCCAACGTCCTGACTTTC. This codes for CASGFSGANVLTF.